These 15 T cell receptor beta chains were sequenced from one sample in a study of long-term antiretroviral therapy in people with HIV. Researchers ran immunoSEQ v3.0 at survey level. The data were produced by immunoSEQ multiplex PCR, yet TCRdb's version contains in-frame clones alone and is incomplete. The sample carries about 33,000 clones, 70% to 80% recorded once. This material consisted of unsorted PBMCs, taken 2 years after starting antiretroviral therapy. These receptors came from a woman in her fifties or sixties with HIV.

The CDR3, as DNA: TGTGCCTGGAGTCGGGACAGGGATGACTCTGGGGCCAACGTCCTGACTTTC. This encodes CAWSRDRDDSGANVLTF. The gene calls are TRBV30 and TRBJ2-6; the match to TRBD1 covers 9 bases. Germline CDR1 and CDR2: GTSNPN and SVGIG (reference sequence). CDR3 length equals 17 residues. Germline trimming cut 2 bases from V and 0 bases from J; bases unmatched to any gene: 5. Based on the CDR3 plus reference TRBV30 and TRBJ2-6, the full variable domain is SQTIHQWPATLVQPVGSPLSLECTVEGTSNPNLYWYRQAAGRGLQLLFYSVGIGQISSEVPQNLSASRPQDRQFILSSKKLLLSDSGFYLCAWSRDRDDSGANVLTFGAGSRLTVL.

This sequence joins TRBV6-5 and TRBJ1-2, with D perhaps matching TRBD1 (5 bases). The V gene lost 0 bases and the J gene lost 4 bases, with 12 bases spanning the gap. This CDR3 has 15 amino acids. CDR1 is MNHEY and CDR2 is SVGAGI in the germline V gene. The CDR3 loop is CASSYSGVGGYGYTF. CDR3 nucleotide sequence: TGTGCCAGCAGTTACTCGGGGGTCGGGGGCTATGGCTACACCTTC.

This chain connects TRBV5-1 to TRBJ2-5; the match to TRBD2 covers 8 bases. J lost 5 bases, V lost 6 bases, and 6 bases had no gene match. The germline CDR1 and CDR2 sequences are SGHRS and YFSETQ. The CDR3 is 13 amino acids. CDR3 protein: CASKAGGVETQYF. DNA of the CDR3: TGCGCCAGCAAGGCGGGGGGAGTGGAGACCCAGTACTTC.

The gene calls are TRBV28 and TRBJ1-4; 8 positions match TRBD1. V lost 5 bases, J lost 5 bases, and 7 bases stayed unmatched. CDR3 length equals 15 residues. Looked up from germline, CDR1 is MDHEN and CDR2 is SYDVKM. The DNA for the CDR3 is TGTGCCAGCAGTCCCGGACAGGGAGGGAATGAAAAACTGTTTTTT. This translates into CASSPGQGGNEKLFF. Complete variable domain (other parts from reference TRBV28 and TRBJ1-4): DVKVTQSSRYLVKRTGEKVFLECVQDMDHENMFWYRQDPGLGLRLIYFSYDVKMKEKGDIPEGYSVSREKKERFSLILESASTNQTSMYLCASSPGQGGNEKLFFGSGTQLSVL.

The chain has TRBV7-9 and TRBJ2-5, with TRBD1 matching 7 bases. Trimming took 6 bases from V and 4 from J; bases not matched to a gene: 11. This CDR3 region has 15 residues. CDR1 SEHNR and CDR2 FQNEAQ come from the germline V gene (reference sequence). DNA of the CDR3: TGTGCCAGCAGTTACCCGGAGACAGGGTCAGAGACCCAGTACTTC. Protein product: CASSYPETGSETQYF.

As DNA, the CDR3 is TGTGCCAGCAGCTTTTGGGAGTCATCGGCCGAGCAGTACGTC. It yields the protein CASSFWESSAEQYV. The V call is TRBV7-2, the J call TRBJ2-7, with D tentatively TRBD2 (5 bases). The germline CDR1 and CDR2 sequences are SGHTA and FQGNSA. The CDR3 consists of 14 residues. V gave up 3 bases and J gave up 6 bases, with 15 bases separating them.

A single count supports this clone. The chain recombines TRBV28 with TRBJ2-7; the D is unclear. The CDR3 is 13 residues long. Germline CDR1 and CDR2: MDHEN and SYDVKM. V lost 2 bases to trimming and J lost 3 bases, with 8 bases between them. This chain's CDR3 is CASSLTRYYEQYF. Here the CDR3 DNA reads TGTGCCAGCAGTTTAACCAGGTACTACGAGCAGTACTTC. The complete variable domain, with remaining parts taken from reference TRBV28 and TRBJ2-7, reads DVKVTQSSRYLVKRTGEKVFLECVQDMDHENMFWYRQDPGLGLRLIYFSYDVKMKEKGDIPEGYSVSREKKERFSLILESASTNQTSMYLCASSLTRYYEQYFGPGTRLTVT.

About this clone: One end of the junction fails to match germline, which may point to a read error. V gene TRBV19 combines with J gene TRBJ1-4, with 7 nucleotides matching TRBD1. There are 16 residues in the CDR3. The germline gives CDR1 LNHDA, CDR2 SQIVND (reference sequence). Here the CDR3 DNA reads TGTGCCAGTAGTCTAGACCGGGACAGTACAATGAAAGGGCTGTTTTTT. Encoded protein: CASSLDRDSTMKGLFF.

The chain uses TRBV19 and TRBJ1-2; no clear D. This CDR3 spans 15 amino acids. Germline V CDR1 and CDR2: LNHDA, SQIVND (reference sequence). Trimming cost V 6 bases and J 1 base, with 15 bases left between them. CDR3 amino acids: CASRSPSDGNYGYTF. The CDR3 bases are TGTGCCAGTAGATCCCCCTCGGACGGTAACTATGGCTACACCTTC.

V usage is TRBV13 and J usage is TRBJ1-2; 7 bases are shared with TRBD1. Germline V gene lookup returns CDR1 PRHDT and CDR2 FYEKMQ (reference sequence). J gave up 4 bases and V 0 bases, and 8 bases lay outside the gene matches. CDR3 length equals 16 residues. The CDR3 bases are TGTGCCAGCAGCTTAGGGTCGACAGGGACCCGCTATGGCTACACCTTC. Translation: CASSLGSTGTRYGYTF.

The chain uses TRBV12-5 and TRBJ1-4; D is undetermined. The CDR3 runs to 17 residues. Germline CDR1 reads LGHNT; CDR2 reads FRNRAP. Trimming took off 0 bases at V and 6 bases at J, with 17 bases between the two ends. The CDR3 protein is CASGLVQLDLKDEKLFF. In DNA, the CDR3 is TGTGCTAGTGGTTTGGTACAGCTGGACCTGAAGGATGAAAAACTGTTTTTT.

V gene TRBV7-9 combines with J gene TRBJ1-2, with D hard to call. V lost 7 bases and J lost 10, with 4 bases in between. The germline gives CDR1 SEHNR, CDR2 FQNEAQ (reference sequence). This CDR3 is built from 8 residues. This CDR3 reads CASTDYTF. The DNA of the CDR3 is TGTGCCAGCACGGACTACACCTTC.

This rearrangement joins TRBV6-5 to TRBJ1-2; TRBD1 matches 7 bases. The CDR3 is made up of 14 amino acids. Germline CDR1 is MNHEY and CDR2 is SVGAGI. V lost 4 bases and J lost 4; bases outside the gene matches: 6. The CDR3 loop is CASSFSDRSYGYTF. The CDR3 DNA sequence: TGTGCCAGCAGTTTTTCGGACAGGAGCTATGGCTACACCTTC.

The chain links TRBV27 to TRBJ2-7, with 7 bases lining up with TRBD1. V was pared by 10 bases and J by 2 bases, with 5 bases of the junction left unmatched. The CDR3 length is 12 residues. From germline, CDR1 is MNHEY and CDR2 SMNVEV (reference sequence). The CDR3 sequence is CATRDSAYEQYF. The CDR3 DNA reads TGTGCCACCCGGGACAGTGCCTACGAGCAGTACTTC.

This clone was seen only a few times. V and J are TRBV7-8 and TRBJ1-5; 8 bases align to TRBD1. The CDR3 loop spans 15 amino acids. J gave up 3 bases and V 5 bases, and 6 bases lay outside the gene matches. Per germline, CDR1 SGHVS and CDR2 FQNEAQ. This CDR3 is CASSRRTGINQPQHF. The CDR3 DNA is TGTGCCAGCAGCAGGCGGACAGGGATCAATCAGCCCCAGCATTTT.